These 2 T cell receptor beta chains originate from one sample sequenced in a study of spatial heterogeneity in lung cancer. The time point is: blood at routine non-recurrence follow-up after resection. Each CDR3 protein gets one entry after TCRdb re-called the 5' RACE reads with MiXCR. The table lists 95,000 to 120,000 distinct CDR3 sequences, approximately 11% of them singletons. Sequencing used PBMCs, obtained at follow-up. Receptor source: a female donor with early-stage non-small cell lung cancer.

V usage is TRBV27 and J usage is TRBJ2-1; D is perhaps TRBD1 or TRBD2 (5 bases each). The CDR3 runs to 15 residues. V lost 6 bases to trimming and J lost 0 bases, with 12 bases between them. Per germline, CDR1 MNHEY and CDR2 SMNVEV (reference sequence). For the CDR3, the DNA is TGTGCCAGCAGGAACAGGAGGAGCTCCTACAATGAGCAGTTCTTC. Its translation: CASRNRRSSYNEQFF.

This clonotype was recorded a few times. This chain uses TRBV29-1 with TRBJ1-1; 8 positions agree with TRBD1. Germline lookup yields CDR1 SQVTM and CDR2 ANQGSEA. V gave up 7 bases and J gave up 1 base; unmatched junction bases: 2. This CDR3 is 12 amino acids long. CDR3 DNA sequence: TGCAGCGGCCAGGGGGCGAACACTGAAGCTTTCTTT. Residues: CSGQGANTEAFF.